These T cell receptor beta chains were read from a single sample in a study of blood T cell repertoires in COVID-19. This table comes from immunoSEQ multiplex PCR, and its TCRdb copy is limited to in-frame clones, with some not included. The sample consists of about 220,000 clones, 80% of them appearing once. Sequencing was done on a sample of peripheral blood. All receptors derive from a woman aged 70-85 years with acute or convalescent COVID-19. Both conserved end residues are part of each CDR3. D genes are given only for firm matches. Clone size is stated in some rows and not others, as once, few, many or a class when expanded.

clone size: few; D gene: .; J gene: TRBJ2-7; V gene: TRBV5-1; CDR3 protein: CASSLEAEQYF; CDR3 DNA: TGCGCCAGCAGCTTGGAAGCCGAGCAGTACTTC
clone size: .; D gene: .; J gene: TRBJ1-2; V gene: TRBV5-6; CDR3 protein: CASSPGLDYGYTF; CDR3 DNA: TGTGCCAGCAGCCCAGGGTTGGACTATGGCTACACCTTC
clone size: .; D gene: TRBD1; J gene: TRBJ1-2; V gene: TRBV2; CDR3 protein: CASSPGQGAYGYTF; CDR3 DNA: TGTGCCAGCAGTCCAGGACAGGGAGCTTATGGCTACACCTTC
clone size: once; D gene: TRBD1; J gene: TRBJ1-1; V gene: TRBV6-5; CDR3 protein: CASINRDRGLEAFF; CDR3 DNA: TGTGCCAGCATAAACCGGGACAGGGGGCTTGAAGCTTTCTTT
clone size: .; D gene: .; J gene: TRBJ1-2; V gene: TRBV7-8; CDR3 protein: CASSAAVGGYGYTF; CDR3 DNA: TGTGCCAGCAGCGCAGCCGTAGGGGGCTATGGCTACACCTTC
clone size: .; D gene: TRBD1; J gene: TRBJ2-4; V gene: TRBV2; CDR3 protein: CASSETRGQGGTIQYF; CDR3 DNA: TGTGCCAGCAGTGAAACGAGGGGACAGGGGGGAACCATTCAGTACTTC
clone size: .; D gene: TRBD1; J gene: TRBJ2-5; V gene: TRBV3-1/TRBV3-2; CDR3 protein: CASSPTGFETQYF; CDR3 DNA: TGTGCCAGCAGCCCGACAGGGTTTGAGACCCAGTACTTC
clone size: .; D gene: TRBD2; J gene: TRBJ2-5; V gene: TRBV18; CDR3 protein: CASSPRRRGETQETQYF; CDR3 DNA: TGTGCCAGCTCACCACGGCGGCGGGGGGAAACCCAAGAGACCCAGTACTTC
clone size: many; D gene: TRBD2; J gene: TRBJ2-5; V gene: TRBV11-2; CDR3 protein: CASSFGSGGAETQYF; CDR3 DNA: TGTGCCAGCAGCTTTGGTAGCGGGGGGGCCGAGACCCAGTACTTC
clone size: .; D gene: .; J gene: TRBJ1-1; V gene: TRBV3-1/TRBV3-2; CDR3 protein: CASSLRDTNTEAFF; CDR3 DNA: TGTGCCAGCAGCCTCCGGGACACGAACACTGAAGCTTTCTTT
clone size: .; D gene: .; J gene: TRBJ2-3; V gene: TRBV3-1/TRBV3-2; CDR3 protein: CASIFTDTQYF; CDR3 DNA: TGTGCCAGCATCTTCACAGATACGCAGTATTTT
clone size: .; D gene: TRBD1; J gene: TRBJ1-5; V gene: TRBV7-9; CDR3 protein: CASSPGTGGNQPQHF; CDR3 DNA: TGTGCCAGCAGCCCCGGGACAGGAGGGAATCAGCCCCAGCATTTT
clone size: .; D gene: TRBD2; J gene: TRBJ2-5; V gene: TRBV2; CDR3 protein: CASTRGGQETQYF; CDR3 DNA: TGTGCCAGCACGCGGGGGGGTCAAGAGACCCAGTACTTC
clone size: .; D gene: .; J gene: TRBJ1-2; V gene: TRBV18; CDR3 protein: CASSPRTQDNYGYTF; CDR3 DNA: TGTGCCAGCTCACCTAGAACACAGGATAACTATGGCTACACCTTC
clone size: .; D gene: TRBD1; J gene: TRBJ1-2; V gene: TRBV6-4; CDR3 protein: CASIFDRAVGYTF; CDR3 DNA: TGTGCCAGCATTTTCGACAGGGCGGTTGGCTACACCTTC
clone size: .; D gene: TRBD2; J gene: TRBJ2-2; V gene: TRBV3-1/TRBV3-2; CDR3 protein: CASSQDYGAGGTGELFF; CDR3 DNA: TGTGCCAGCAGCCAAGATTACGGAGCGGGGGGGACCGGGGAGCTGTTTTTT
clone size: .; D gene: .; J gene: TRBJ1-1; V gene: TRBV10-3; CDR3 protein: CAISRTDMNTEAFF; CDR3 DNA: TGTGCCATCAGCCGGACAGATATGAACACTGAAGCTTTCTTT
clone size: .; D gene: .; J gene: TRBJ1-5; V gene: TRBV19; CDR3 protein: CASRPGLSNQPQHF; CDR3 DNA: TGTGCCAGCCGCCCCGGACTTAGCAATCAGCCCCAGCATTTT
clone size: .; D gene: .; J gene: TRBJ1-5; V gene: TRBV7-2; CDR3 protein: CASSLDHRQPQHF; CDR3 DNA: TGTGCCAGCAGCTTAGATCACCGGCAGCCCCAGCATTTT
clone size: .; D gene: .; J gene: TRBJ2-3; V gene: TRBV4-3; CDR3 protein: CASSLGGVGDTQYF; CDR3 DNA: TGCGCCAGCAGCCTAGGGGGTGTGGGAGATACGCAGTATTTT
clone size: .; D gene: TRBD2; J gene: TRBJ2-3; V gene: TRBV6-1; CDR3 protein: CASSELGGSTDTQYF; CDR3 DNA: TGTGCCAGCAGTGAGTTGGGGGGGAGCACAGATACGCAGTATTTT
clone size: .; D gene: .; J gene: TRBJ1-5; V gene: TRBV6-2/TRBV6-3; CDR3 protein: CASSYKGLSNQPQHF; CDR3 DNA: TGTGCCAGCAGTTACAAGGGGCTGAGCAATCAGCCCCAGCATTTT
clone size: .; D gene: .; J gene: TRBJ1-2; V gene: TRBV5-1; CDR3 protein: CASSSAGRGYGYTF; CDR3 DNA: TGCGCCAGCAGCTCGGCGGGGCGAGGCTATGGCTACACCTTC
clone size: .; D gene: .; J gene: TRBJ2-5; V gene: TRBV5-1; CDR3 protein: CASSIQETQYF; CDR3 DNA: TGCGCCAGCAGCATACAAGAGACCCAGTACTTC
clone size: .; D gene: TRBD1; J gene: TRBJ1-2; V gene: TRBV5-1; CDR3 protein: CASSLSGGNGYTF; CDR3 DNA: TGCGCCAGCAGCTTGTCAGGGGGCAATGGCTACACCTTC
clone size: .; D gene: .; J gene: TRBJ2-3; V gene: TRBV27; CDR3 protein: CASSPYDLGADTQYF; CDR3 DNA: TGTGCCAGCAGTCCATATGACCTGGGCGCAGATACGCAGTATTTT
clone size: .; D gene: TRBD1; J gene: TRBJ2-5; V gene: TRBV6-2/TRBV6-3; CDR3 protein: CASSTLRGRGQETQYF; CDR3 DNA: TGTGCCAGCAGTACCCTCAGGGGGCGGGGACAAGAGACCCAGTACTTC
clone size: .; D gene: TRBD1; J gene: TRBJ2-3; V gene: TRBV4-1; CDR3 protein: CASSPRDRFTDTQYF; CDR3 DNA: TGCGCCAGCAGCCCCCGGGACAGATTCACAGATACGCAGTATTTT
clone size: .; D gene: .; J gene: TRBJ2-1; V gene: TRBV6-5; CDR3 protein: CASRTTSNEQFF; CDR3 DNA: TGTGCCAGCAGGACCACTAGCAATGAGCAGTTCTTC